This T cell receptor (beta chain) was documented in a study of T-cell memory formation after mild COVID-19. V gave up 5 bases and J gave up 2 bases; unmatched junction bases: 13. The CDR3 totals 19 residues. TCRdb re-called the 5' RACE reads with MiXCR, one entry per CDR3 protein. The sample has 550,000 to 600,000 distinct CDR3 sequences, less than 25% seen once. This TCR came from an adult woman who had mild COVID-19 (a few samples of this study predate the infection). Cell type and time point are not known. Input material: PBMCs or a T cell subset sorted from them (not recorded which). The V gene is TRBV12-3 or TRBV12-4, the J gene TRBJ2-3, with TRBD2 identical over 13 bases. CDR3 nucleotide sequence: TGTGCCAGCAGTCCTCAAGGACTAGCGGGAGTGGCCAACACAGATACGCAGTATTTT. Residues: CASSPQGLAGVANTDTQYF.